This record looks at one TCR beta chain sequence and its context. What it binds is unknown. PCR primers comprised 60 Vbeta and 13 Jbeta primers. Clones were sequenced by immunoSEQ multiplex PCR, and TCRdb holds only the in-frame ones, with some missing. The table includes approximately 170,000 clones, roughly 79% detected once. This record comes from a study of cytomegalovirus exposure and HLA in healthy donors. On the study more broadly: An early data release held 75 million to 100 million unique TCRs from HLA-typed donors. Findings and caveats of the study: Later on, an analysis tied some 17,000 TCR beta sequences to HLA alleles at 0.05 false discovery rate. In an earlier analysis, in some 500 donors, most V segments appeared productive either ~87% or ~30% of the time.

The CDR3 is 16 residues long. V trimming: 2 bases; J trimming: 0 bases; junction bases outside the gene matches: 7. The germline V gene has CDR1 GTSNPN and CDR2 SVGIG (reference sequence). This chain uses TRBV30 with TRBJ2-3; 8 bases fit TRBD1. Input material: PBMCs. The sequence was obtained from a woman aged 40 to 49 in good health and CMV-seropositive. The CDR3 region is CAWSPRGQGSTDTQYF. The CDR3 coding sequence is TGTGCCTGGAGTCCCCGTGGACAGGGAAGCACAGATACGCAGTATTTT.